These 9 T cell receptor beta chains were sequenced from one sample in a study of read filtering for tumor transcriptome and immune sequencing. Molecular barcoded adaptors covering alpha/delta and beta/gamma chains were used on 400 ng RNA. Via MiXCR, TCRdb re-called the reads, giving one row per CDR3 protein. This table holds about 58,000 distinct CDR3 sequences, about 12% found once. Sequenced material: a population of CD138-negative cells sorted from bone marrow. Every receptor here comes from a donor at least 40 years old with multiple myeloma.

A few counts support this clonotype. This chain links TRBV7-6 with TRBJ1-3; D is possibly TRBD1 (5 bases). This CDR3 comprises 15 residues. Germline values: CDR1 SGHVS, CDR2 FNYEAQ. V was shortened by 4 bases and J by 4 bases, with 14 bases between the two germline ends. The DNA for the CDR3 is TGTGCCAGCAGCTCCCTATTGAAGGGGGGAAACACCATATATTTT. Protein product: CASSSLLKGGNTIYF.

The sample holds many counts of this clonotype. The chain joins TRBV5-1 to TRBJ2-5; D call uncertain. The V end was cut by 0 bases, the J end by 2 bases, with 14 bases between. Per the germline V gene, CDR1 is SGHRS and CDR2 is YFSETQ. The CDR3 has 16 amino acids. In DNA, the CDR3 is TGCGCCAGCAGCTTGGGGAGCTCCGCCGAACAAGAGACCCAGTACTTC. Encoded protein: CASSLGSSAEQETQYF.

This clonotype was observed at least ten times. The CDR3 loop is CASSFSVEGEQYF. CDR3 sequence (DNA): TGTGCCAGCAGTTTTTCGGTCGAGGGGGAGCAGTACTTC. The J gene is TRBJ2-7, the V gene TRBV12-3 or TRBV12-4; D might be TRBD1 or TRBD2, each matching 5 bases. The V end was cut by 3 bases, the J end by 7 bases, with 13 bases between. There are 13 residues in the CDR3.

At least ten counts were recorded for this clonotype. The gene calls are TRBV29-1 and TRBJ1-2; D is possibly TRBD1 (6 bases). Germline V lookup: CDR1 SQVTM, CDR2 ANQGSEA. The CDR3 sequence is 13 residues long. The V gene lost 6 bases and the J gene lost 2 bases, with 13 bases spanning the gap. CDR3 loop: CSVATGQNYGYTF. CDR3 nucleotide sequence: TGCAGCGTAGCGACAGGCCAGAACTATGGCTACACCTTC. Looking up the rest from reference TRBV29-1 and TRBJ1-2 gives the full variable domain: SAVISQKPSRDICQRGTSLTIQCQVDSQVTMMFWYRQQPGQSLTLIATANQGSEATYESGFVIDKFPISRPNLTFSTLTVSNMSPEDSSIYLCSVATGQNYGYTFGSGTRLTVV.

This clonotype was detected ten times or more. The chain is built from TRBV28 and TRBJ1-1; a weak D match, TRBD1 (6 bases). The CDR3 sequence is 13 residues long. The V gene lost 8 bases and the J gene lost 2 bases, with 12 bases spanning the gap. Germline CDR1 and CDR2: MDHEN and SYDVKM. CDR3 sequence reads: CASVTGINTEAFF. In DNA form, the CDR3 reads TGTGCCAGCGTTACAGGGATAAACACTGAAGCTTTCTTT.

At least ten counts were recorded for this clonotype. A junction boundary mismatches the germline segment, possibly from a read error. This rearrangement joins TRBV3-1 to TRBJ1-2; 9 bases match TRBD1. Looked up from germline, CDR1 is LGHDT and CDR2 is YNNKEL (reference sequence). CDR3 length: 14 residues. This CDR3 is CASTARDRALKFAF. CDR3 sequence (DNA): TGTGCCAGCACCGCAAGGGACAGGGCCCTGAAGTTCGCCTTC.

This clonotype was observed at least ten times. CDR3 nucleotide sequence: TGTGCCAGCAGTTTACTCGCTGAGGCGGGAGAGACCCAGTACTTC. It yields the protein CASSLLAEAGETQYF. This rearrangement joins TRBV28 to TRBJ2-5; D might be TRBD2 (5 bases). The CDR3 is 15 residues long. Trimming left V 2 bases short and J 4 bases short, with 14 bases between. Per germline, CDR1 MDHEN and CDR2 SYDVKM.

This clonotype was seen many times. The rearrangement uses TRBV7-3 and TRBJ2-2; no clear D. Germline CDR1 reads SGHTA; CDR2 reads FQGTGA. The CDR3 is 15 amino acids. The V gene lost 5 bases and the J gene lost 0 bases, with 10 bases spanning the gap. The CDR3 spells CASSIGYSNTGELFF. CDR3 coding DNA: TGTGCCAGCAGCATAGGGTACTCGAACACCGGGGAGCTGTTTTTT.

This clonotype was seen repeatedly, ten times or more. The chain recombines TRBV3-1 with TRBJ1-1; perhaps TRBD1 as D (5 bases). Trimming took 4 bases from V and 4 from J, leaving 16 bases between them. The length of the CDR3 is 15 residues. Germline lookup yields CDR1 LGHDT and CDR2 YNNKEL (reference sequence). CDR3 sequence: CASSPRGGAVTEAFF. CDR3 nucleotide sequence: TGTGCCAGCAGCCCCCGGGGTGGGGCGGTCACTGAAGCTTTCTTT.